Presented here are 23 T cell receptor beta chains from one specimen sequenced in a study of CD8 T cells in Susac syndrome. RNA totalling roughly 0.5 to 1 ug underwent reverse transcription with random hexamers. TCRdb used MiXCR to reprocess the immunoSEQ multiplex PCR reads, holding one entry per CDR3 protein. This table holds about 71,000 distinct CDR3 sequences, roughly 95% found once. Sequencing input: CD4+ T cells from PBMCs. Every receptor here comes from a human donor with multiple sclerosis.

CDR3 protein: CASSTRTGQNSPLHF. CDR3 bases: TGTGCCAGCAGCACAAGGACAGGACAGAATTCACCCCTCCACTTT. The chain links TRBV12-3 or TRBV12-4 to TRBJ1-6, with 7 bases aligning to TRBD1. The CDR3 sequence is 15 residues long. V shed 6 bases and J 7 bases; nucleotides not matched to a gene: 9.

The chain recombines TRBV6-6 with TRBJ1-3, with D hard to call. V was shortened by 6 bases and J by 9 bases, with 6 bases between the two germline ends. Germline loops: CDR1 MNHNY, CDR2 SVGAGI (reference sequence). The CDR3 extends over 10 amino acids. CDR3 nucleotide sequence: TGTGCCAGCAGCTCTAGCACCATATATTTT. It specifies CASSSSTIYF.

A single count supports this clonotype. The rearrangement joins TRBV12-3 or TRBV12-4 to TRBJ2-5, with D unclear. V dropped 5 bases and J dropped 0 bases, with 7 bases sitting between them. The CDR3 consists of 13 residues. The CDR3, as DNA: TGTGCCAGCAGTACAGCGAACCAAGAGACCCAGTACTTC. This sequence encodes CASSTANQETQYF.

The chain combines TRBV27 with TRBJ2-3, with 7 bases lining up with TRBD2. This CDR3 is built from 13 residues. The J segment lost 6 bases and the V segment lost 5 bases, leaving 5 bases of the junction unmatched. In germline, CDR1 is MNHEY, CDR2 SMNVEV (reference sequence). The CDR3 here is CASSAGLGDTQYF. The DNA of the CDR3 is TGTGCCAGCAGTGCAGGACTAGGTGATACGCAGTATTTT.

Only one count was recorded for this clonotype. The J gene is TRBJ1-2, the V gene TRBV12-3 or TRBV12-4, with 8 bases aligning to TRBD1. The CDR3 is 13 amino acids. The junction had 8 bases not matched to a gene; V was cut back by 5 bases and J by 9 bases. The CDR3 nucleotides are TGTGCCAGCAGTCCGGGACAGGACCTTCGCTACACCTTC. Protein product: CASSPGQDLRYTF.

The chain couples TRBV5-1 to TRBJ2-3, with 11 positions matching TRBD2. CDR3 length equals 16 residues. V was pared by 4 bases and J by 0 bases, with 4 bases of the junction left unmatched. Germline-derived CDR1 and CDR2 are SGHRS and YFSETQ. CDR3 bases: TGCGCCAGCAGCCGGAGGACTAGCGGGAGCACAGATACGCAGTATTTT. Its translation is CASSRRTSGSTDTQYF.

V and J are TRBV11-2 and TRBJ2-7, with D perhaps TRBD1 or TRBD2 (5 bases each). Germline CDR1 reads SGHAT; CDR2 reads FQNNGV. The CDR3 contains 14 residues. For the CDR3, the DNA is TGTGCGAGCCGCTGGGACCGCAGCTCCTACGAGCAGTACTTC. It specifies CASRWDRSSYEQYF.

This clonotype was observed once. The V and J genes are TRBV2 and TRBJ2-7, with TRBD1 as a possible D gene (6 bases). The V gene's germline CDR1 is SNHLY and CDR2 FYNNEI. This CDR3 has 13 amino acids. Trimming took 8 bases from V and 2 from J, leaving 13 bases between them. The CDR3 coding sequence is TGTGCCAGCGGGACATTTGGTGCCTACGAGCAGTACTTC. Translation: CASGTFGAYEQYF.

V usage is TRBV4-2 and J usage is TRBJ1-1; unclear D gene. The V end lost 0 bases, the J end lost 3 bases, and 8 bases lay between the germline ends. The length of the CDR3 is 14 residues. Germline V CDR1 and CDR2: LGHNA, YNFKEQ. This chain's CDR3 is CASSQDQGDTEAFF. In DNA, the CDR3 is TGTGCCAGCAGCCAAGATCAAGGTGACACTGAAGCTTTCTTT.

This chain joins TRBV28 and TRBJ2-7; possibly TRBD2 for D (7 bases). The CDR3 totals 15 residues. V dropped 5 bases and J dropped 5 bases, with 19 bases sitting between them. The V gene's germline CDR1 is MDHEN and CDR2 SYDVKM. The CDR3 reads CASSPSLGGPNEQYF. The CDR3 DNA sequence: TGTGCCAGCAGTCCGTCTCTGGGGGGGCCTAACGAGCAGTACTTC.

The J gene is TRBJ1-1, the V gene TRBV5-1; 10 bases line up with TRBD1. Germline CDR1 and CDR2: SGHRS and YFSETQ. This CDR3 has 16 residues. V was pared by 0 bases and J by 4 bases, with 6 bases of the junction left unmatched. In DNA, the CDR3 is TGCGCCAGCAGCTTGGCCGGGACAGGGGACGGCACTGAAGCTTTCTTT. Translation: CASSLAGTGDGTEAFF.

The chain couples TRBV4-2 to TRBJ1-5; D may be TRBD1 (6 bases). CDR1 and CDR2 (germline): LGHNA, YNFKEQ. V lost 1 base and J lost 3, with 13 bases in between. The CDR3 has 16 residues. CDR3 bases: TGTGCCAGCAGCCAAGGCACAGGGATGGTCAATCAGCCCCAGCATTTT. Protein product: CASSQGTGMVNQPQHF.

CDR3 DNA: TGCAGTGCTAGAGCAGCGCAGCATAGCAATCAGCCCCAGCATTTT. This translates into CSARAAQHSNQPQHF. The chain recombines TRBV20-1 with TRBJ1-5; no clear D gene. Per germline, CDR1 DFQATT and CDR2 SNEGSKA (reference sequence). The length of the CDR3 is 15 residues. Deletions cut 1 base from V and 0 bases from J, with 10 bases between.

The chain joins TRBV18 to TRBJ1-2; 7 positions agree with TRBD1. Per the germline V gene, CDR1 is KGHSH and CDR2 is LQKENI. V was clipped by 5 bases and J by 1 base; unmatched bases: 4. The CDR3 covers 14 residues. The CDR3 sequence: CASSSRDSNYGYTF. The CDR3 nucleotides read TGTGCCAGCTCATCCCGGGACAGTAACTATGGCTACACCTTC.

The chain is built from TRBV12-3 or TRBV12-4 and TRBJ2-1; D is perhaps TRBD2 (5 bases). The CDR3 extends over 14 amino acids. V lost 3 bases and J 9 bases, leaving 15 bases between the germline ends. Written as DNA, the CDR3 is TGTGCCAGCAGTTTTCGACGGAGGTTGGTTGAGCAGTTCTTC. Translated: CASSFRRRLVEQFF.

The V and J genes are TRBV10-3 and TRBJ1-1; TRBD1 matches 9 bases. This CDR3 spans 17 amino acids. V trimming: 0 bases; J trimming: 4 bases; junction bases outside the gene matches: 9. Per the germline V gene, CDR1 is ENHRY and CDR2 is SYGVKD. Here the CDR3 reads CAISESAGTGHGTEAFF. The DNA of the CDR3 is TGTGCCATCAGTGAGTCCGCGGGGACAGGGCATGGCACTGAAGCTTTCTTT.

The genes are TRBV9 and TRBJ2-3; D call uncertain. Germline assignment: CDR1 SGDLS and CDR2 YYNGEE. CDR3 size: 15 residues. With 0 bases removed from V and 0 bases from J, the gap between germline ends came to 8 bases. DNA for the CDR3: TGTGCCAGCAGCGTAGACCAACCTAGCACAGATACGCAGTATTTT. Its translation is CASSVDQPSTDTQYF.

The rearrangement uses TRBV7-8 and TRBJ2-5; D gene ambiguous. V lost 5 bases and J lost 5, with 9 bases in between. The CDR3 totals 12 residues. Germline CDR1 and CDR2: SGHVS and FQNEAQ. The CDR3 region is CASSPSWETQYF. The CDR3 DNA reads TGTGCCAGCAGCCCTTCGTGGGAGACCCAGTACTTC.

This clonotype has only one observation. This chain connects TRBV29-1 to TRBJ2-5; TRBD1 or TRBD2 may be the D gene (5 bases each). CDR3 length equals 14 residues. Germline V gene data show CDR1 as SQVTM and CDR2 as ANQGSEA. The V end was cut by 6 bases, the J end by 1 base, with 15 bases between. The CDR3 DNA is TGCAGCGTGGCAAGGGGACGGTCCCAAGAGACCCAGTACTTC. Translating it yields CSVARGRSQETQYF. The full variable domain, rest sourced from reference TRBV29-1 and TRBJ2-5, is SAVISQKPSRDICQRGTSLTIQCQVDSQVTMMFWYRQQPGQSLTLIATANQGSEATYESGFVIDKFPISRPNLTFSTLTVSNMSPEDSSIYLCSVARGRSQETQYFGPGTRLLVL.

The genes are TRBV3-1 and TRBJ2-1, with unresolved D. The V gene's germline CDR1 is LGHDT and CDR2 YNNKEL (reference sequence). V lost 2 bases to trimming and J lost 9 bases, with 5 bases between them. The CDR3 length is 11 residues. CDR3 sequence reads: CASSQRVEQFF. DNA of the CDR3: TGTGCCAGCAGCCAAAGGGTTGAGCAGTTCTTC.

J is TRBJ2-7 and V is TRBV7-3; 7 bases line up with TRBD1. Germline trimming cut 0 bases from V and 7 bases from J; bases unmatched to any gene: 3. Germline lookup yields CDR1 SGHTA and CDR2 FQGTGA. CDR3 size: 13 residues. CDR3 coding DNA: TGTGCCAGCAGCTTAACCCCGGGACAGGAGCAGTACTTC. Amino acid sequence: CASSLTPGQEQYF.

CDR3 bases: TGTGCCAGCAGTTTTCAGGGGAACACCGGGGAGCTGTTTTTT. Translated, it gives CASSFQGNTGELFF. This sequence joins TRBV12-3 or TRBV12-4 and TRBJ2-2; D possibly corresponds to TRBD1 (5 bases). Trimming removed 3 bases from V and 1 base from J, with 6 bases in between. This CDR3 has 14 amino acids.

V usage is TRBV9 and J usage is TRBJ2-2, with D possibly matching TRBD1 (5 bases). The V end lost 2 bases, the J end lost 3 bases, and 11 bases lay between the germline ends. The CDR3 loop spans 15 amino acids. Looked up from germline, CDR1 is SGDLS and CDR2 is YYNGEE. The CDR3 is CASSVQDTYTGELFF. Written as DNA, the CDR3 is TGTGCCAGCAGCGTCCAGGACACCTACACCGGGGAGCTGTTTTTT.